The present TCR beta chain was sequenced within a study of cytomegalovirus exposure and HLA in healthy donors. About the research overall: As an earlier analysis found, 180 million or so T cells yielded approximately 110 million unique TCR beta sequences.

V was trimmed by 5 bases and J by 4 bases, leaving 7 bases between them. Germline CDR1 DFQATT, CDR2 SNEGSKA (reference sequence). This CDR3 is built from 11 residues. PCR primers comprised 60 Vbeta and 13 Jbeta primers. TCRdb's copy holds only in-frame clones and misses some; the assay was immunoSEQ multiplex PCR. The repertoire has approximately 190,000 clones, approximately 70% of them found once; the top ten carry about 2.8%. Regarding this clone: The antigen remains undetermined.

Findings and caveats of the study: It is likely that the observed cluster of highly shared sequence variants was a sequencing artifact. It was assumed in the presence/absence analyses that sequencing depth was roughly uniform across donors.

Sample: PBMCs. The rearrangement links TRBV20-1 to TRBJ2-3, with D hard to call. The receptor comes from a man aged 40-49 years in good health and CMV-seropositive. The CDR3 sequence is CSAEAADTQYF. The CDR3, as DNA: TGCAGTGCTGAAGCCGCAGATACGCAGTATTTT.